These T cell receptor beta chains were read from a single sample in a study of identical twins. TCRdb independently ran MiXCR on the 5' RACE reads; one entry per CDR3 protein. The sample lists hundreds of thousands of distinct CDR3 sequences; 8.5% to 9.5% were seen once. These data also formed part of another study, on yellow fever vaccine responses in identical twins.

Sequenced material: PBMCs. Receptors originate from a woman aged 18-35 years in good health. The CDR3 runs from the conserved cysteine through the conserved F or W. D genes are given only for firm matches. Part of the rows lack a size; the others show once, few, many or a class for expanded clones.

.	TRBV30	few	TRBJ1-2	TGTGCCTGGAGGGAAGAGAACTATGGCTACACCTTC	CAWREENYGYTF
.	TRBV5-1	.	TRBJ2-3	TGCGCCAGCAGCATCTCAGGGGGGGGCGCTACGCAGTATTTT	CASSISGGGATQYF
TRBD2	TRBV6-1	.	TRBJ2-3	TGTGCCAGCAGAAAGCGGGAACACACAGATACGCAGTATTTT	CASRKREHTDTQYF
TRBD2	TRBV12-3/TRBV12-4	few	TRBJ2-2	TGTGCCAGCAGACAGACTAGCGGGGGGGTTGAACGGCTGAACACCGGGGAGCTGTTTTTT	CASRQTSGGVERLNTGELFF
.	TRBV27	.	TRBJ2-7	TGTGCCAGCACGTCTGGGATGCTCCACGAGCAGTACTTC	CASTSGMLHEQYF
.	TRBV20-1	few	TRBJ2-5	TGCAGTGCTAGAGATTGGGGGGGCCCTCAAGAGACCCAGTACTTC	CSARDWGGPQETQYF
TRBD2	TRBV6-1	many	TRBJ2-1	TGTGCCAGCAGGCCTAGCGGCAGCTCCTACAATGAGCAGTTCTTC	CASRPSGSSYNEQFF
.	TRBV5-1	.	TRBJ2-5	TGCGCCAGCAGCCCCAGTAGACCGAAAGAGACCCAGTACTTC	CASSPSRPKETQYF
.	TRBV7-2	.	TRBJ2-3	TGTGCCAGCAGCCCCGAGACATCCTGGGATACGCAGTATTTT	CASSPETSWDTQYF
TRBD2	TRBV29-1	.	TRBJ2-3	TGCAGCGTTGAGGGCGAGGGACTAGCGGGAGGAGGGAAGACAGATACGCAGTATTTT	CSVEGEGLAGGGKTDTQYF
TRBD2	TRBV6-2/TRBV6-3	few	TRBJ2-7	TGTGCCAGCAGTTACTTCGGTCGCGGGAGTCGAAGTAGCGAGCAGTACTTC	CASSYFGRGSRSSEQYF
TRBD1	TRBV5-1	.	TRBJ2-1	TGCGCCAGCAGCTTGGCTGGTTTGCGACAGGGCCACAATGAGCAGTTCTTC	CASSLAGLRQGHNEQFF
TRBD2	TRBV20-1	few	TRBJ2-6	TGCAGTGCTAGGGGGACCAGCGGGGGCTCTGGGGCCAACGTCCTGACTTTC	CSARGTSGGSGANVLTF
TRBD1	TRBV11-1	few	TRBJ1-1	TGTGCCAGCAGCTCCGGGACAGGGGGTTTACAGCACAACACTGAAGCTTTCTTT	CASSSGTGGLQHNTEAFF
.	TRBV14	few	TRBJ2-3	TGTGCCAGCAGCCAAGATCTCAGGGGGGACACAGATACGCAGTATTTT	CASSQDLRGDTDTQYF
TRBD2	TRBV7-3	many	TRBJ2-3	TGTGCCAGCAGCCTAGCGGGGGGTTACACAGATACGCAGTATTTT	CASSLAGGYTDTQYF
TRBD2	TRBV10-3	few	TRBJ2-1	TGTGCCCTCTGGACTAGTGGGAATCCGGGTGAGCAGTTCTTC	CALWTSGNPGEQFF
.	TRBV6-5	.	TRBJ2-1	TGTGCCAGCAGTTACTCTCCAGGGGACAATGAGCAGTTCTTC	CASSYSPGDNEQFF
.	TRBV7-9	many	TRBJ2-5	TGTGCCAGCAGCTTAGGCGGGACCAAGACCCAGTACTTC	CASSLGGTKTQYF
TRBD1	TRBV27	.	TRBJ2-3	TGTGCCAGCAGTTTTCCGGACAGGCATAGCACAGATACGCAGTATTTT	CASSFPDRHSTDTQYF
.	TRBV28	many	TRBJ2-7	TGTGCCAGCAGCCAAGGTGGAGACTACGAGCAGTACTTC	CASSQGGDYEQYF
.	TRBV5-1	.	TRBJ2-5	TGCGCCAGCAACCCGCTGAGCTCCCCGGGGGAGACCCAGTACTTC	CASNPLSSPGETQYF
.	TRBV12-3/TRBV12-4	.	TRBJ1-2	TGTGCCAGCAGAAAAGCAGGGTTGTATGGCTACACCTTC	CASRKAGLYGYTF
TRBD2	TRBV10-3	.	TRBJ2-3	TGTGCCATCAGAAATTCCGCGGGAGGGACAGATACGCAGTATTTT	CAIRNSAGGTDTQYF
.	TRBV29-1	.	TRBJ2-7	TGCAGCGTGAAGGGTTCCTACGAGCAGTACTTC	CSVKGSYEQYF
.	TRBV6-2/TRBV6-3	many	TRBJ2-7	TGTGCCAGCAGTTGGGTCCCGGGGGAGCAGTACTTC	CASSWVPGEQYF
TRBD1	TRBV27	many	TRBJ1-2	TGTGCCAGCAGTATACTACCCGGTGAGGGGGCTGTTTATGGCTACACCTTC	CASSILPGEGAVYGYTF
.	TRBV7-2	few	TRBJ2-1	TGTGCCAGCAGAAACACCCGCCCTACGTACAATGAGCAGTTCTTC	CASRNTRPTYNEQFF
.	TRBV6-5	.	TRBJ2-2	TGTGCCAGCAGTTACGGGAAGCGACTCACCGGGGAGCTGTTTTTT	CASSYGKRLTGELFF
TRBD1	TRBV5-1	.	TRBJ2-2	TGCGCCAGCAGCGAGACAGGGGGGGAGCTGTTTTTT	CASSETGGELFF
.	TRBV11-2	.	TRBJ2-5	TGTGCCAGCAGCCCTTCGGGGAGTTACCAAGAGACCCAGTACTTC	CASSPSGSYQETQYF
TRBD1	TRBV4-3	.	TRBJ2-7	TGCGCCAGCAGCCAAGATTTCACAGGGGCTACCTACGAGCAGTACTTC	CASSQDFTGATYEQYF
.	TRBV5-1	few	TRBJ2-6	TGCGCCAGCAGTGAGACAGGAGGGTCTGGGGCCAACGTCCTGACTTTC	CASSETGGSGANVLTF
TRBD1	TRBV7-9	.	TRBJ2-4	TGTGCCAGCAGCCTGGACAGGGCTCAAAACATTCAGTACTTC	CASSLDRAQNIQYF
.	TRBV27	.	TRBJ2-7	TGTGCCAGCAGTCCCCCCTCCGGAAGATCCGAGCAGTACTTC	CASSPPSGRSEQYF
.	TRBV29-1	few	TRBJ2-7	TGCAGCGTTGAGGGGAATTTCGGCGAGCAGTACTTC	CSVEGNFGEQYF
TRBD2	TRBV3-1	few	TRBJ2-3	TGTGCCAGCAGCCCTCGACTAGCGGGGGGGCAAGATACGCAGTATTTT	CASSPRLAGGQDTQYF
.	TRBV20-1	many	TRBJ1-4	TGCAGTGCTACAAGCATGGGAATGGCCTATGAAAAACTGTTTTTT	CSATSMGMAYEKLFF
.	TRBV7-9	many	TRBJ1-1	TGTGCCAGCAGCCGGACAATGAACACTGAAGCTTTCTTT	CASSRTMNTEAFF
.	TRBV5-6	many	TRBJ2-1	TGTGCCAGCAGCTTGCGGTTTCATGAGCAGTTCTTC	CASSLRFHEQFF
.	TRBV4-3	few	TRBJ2-7	TGCGCCAGCAGCCAAGTCCGGGACATCTCCTACGAGCAGTACTTC	CASSQVRDISYEQYF
.	TRBV6-5	few	TRBJ2-3	TGTGCCAGCAGTTACTCGCTAGTCCCAGATACGCAGTATTTT	CASSYSLVPDTQYF
TRBD1	TRBV29-1	few	TRBJ1-1	TGCAGCGCCCGGACAGGGGGCACTGAAGCTTTCTTT	CSARTGGTEAFF
.	TRBV5-1	.	TRBJ1-2	TGCGCCAGCAGGTCCCGGGCCACCTATGGCTACACCTTC	CASRSRATYGYTF
.	TRBV20-1	once	TRBJ2-7	TGCAGTGCCGACAGGAAGGGACGGGCCTACGAGCAGTACTTC	CSADRKGRAYEQYF
.	TRBV14	many	TRBJ2-5	TGTGCCAGCAGAGCTCTAGCCCAAGAGACCCAGTACTTC	CASRALAQETQYF
.	TRBV5-1	many	TRBJ2-5	TGCGCCAGCAGCTTAAGCCAGTCGTACCAAGAGACCCAGTACTTC	CASSLSQSYQETQYF
.	TRBV6-5	few	TRBJ2-2	TGTGCCAGCAGTTACGTGCAGGGTCTTCCCGGGGAGCTGTTTTTT	CASSYVQGLPGELFF
.	TRBV10-3	.	TRBJ1-3	TGTGCCATCAGACCCGGGTTTTCGGCCTTAAGCTCTGGAAACACCATATATTTT	CAIRPGFSALSSGNTIYF
.	TRBV10-3	.	TRBJ2-5	TGTGCCGCACGGGGCGGAGAGACCCAGTACTTC	CAARGGETQYF
.	TRBV7-9	.	TRBJ1-2	TGTGCCAGCAGCTTTCTCGACAGAGTAGATGGCTACACCTTC	CASSFLDRVDGYTF
.	TRBV7-6	few	TRBJ2-1	TGTGCCAGCAGACCAGACCTTAGCTCCTACAATGAGCAGTTCTTC	CASRPDLSSYNEQFF
TRBD1	TRBV5-1	few	TRBJ1-1	TGCGCCAGCAGCTACCGGGGACAGGCGACGGACACTGAAGCTTTCTTT	CASSYRGQATDTEAFF
.	TRBV7-9	.	TRBJ2-7	TGTGCCAGCAGCTTAGAGGGACATCACATCGACGAGCAGTACTTC	CASSLEGHHIDEQYF
.	TRBV6-5	many	TRBJ2-7	TGTGCCAGCAGTTACAGGACGGACACCTACGAGCAGTACTTC	CASSYRTDTYEQYF
.	TRBV12-3/TRBV12-4	many	TRBJ1-1	TGTGCCAGCAGGGCCGGGCTACACACTGAAGCTTTCTTT	CASRAGLHTEAFF
TRBD2	TRBV7-2	few	TRBJ2-3	TGTGCCAGCAGCGCTACTAGCGGGGGGCACACAGATACGCAGTATTTT	CASSATSGGHTDTQYF